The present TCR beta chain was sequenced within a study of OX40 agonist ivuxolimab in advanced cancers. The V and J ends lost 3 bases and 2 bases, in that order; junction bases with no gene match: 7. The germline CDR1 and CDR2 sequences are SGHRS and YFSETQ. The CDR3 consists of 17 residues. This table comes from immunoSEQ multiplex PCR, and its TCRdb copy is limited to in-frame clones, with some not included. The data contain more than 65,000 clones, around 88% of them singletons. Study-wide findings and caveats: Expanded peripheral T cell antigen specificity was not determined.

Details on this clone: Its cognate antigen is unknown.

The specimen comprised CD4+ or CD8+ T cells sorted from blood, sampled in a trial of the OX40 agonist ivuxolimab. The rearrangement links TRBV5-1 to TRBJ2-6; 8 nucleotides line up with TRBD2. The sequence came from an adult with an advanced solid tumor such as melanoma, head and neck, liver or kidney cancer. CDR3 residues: CASSSAGGGTGANVLTF. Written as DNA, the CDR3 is TGCGCCAGCAGCTCCGCGGGGGGCGGGACTGGGGCCAACGTCCTGACTTTC. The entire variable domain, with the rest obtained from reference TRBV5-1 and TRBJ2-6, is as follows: KAGVTQTPRYLIKTRGQQVTLSCSPISGHRSVSWYQQTPGQGLQFLFEYFSETQRNKGNFPGRFSGRQFSNSRSEMNVSTLELGDSALYLCASSSAGGGTGANVLTFGAGSRLTVL.